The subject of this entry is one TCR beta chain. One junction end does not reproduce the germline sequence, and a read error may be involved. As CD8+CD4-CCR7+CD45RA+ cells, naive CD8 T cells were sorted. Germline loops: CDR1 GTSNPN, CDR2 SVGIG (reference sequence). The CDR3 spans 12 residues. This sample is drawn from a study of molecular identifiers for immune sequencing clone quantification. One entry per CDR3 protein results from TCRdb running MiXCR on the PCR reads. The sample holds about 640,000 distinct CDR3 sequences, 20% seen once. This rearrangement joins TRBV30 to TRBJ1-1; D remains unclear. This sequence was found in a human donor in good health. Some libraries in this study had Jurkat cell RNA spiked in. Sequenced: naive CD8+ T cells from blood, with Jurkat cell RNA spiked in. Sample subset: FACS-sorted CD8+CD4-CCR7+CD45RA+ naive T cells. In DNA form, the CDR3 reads TGTGCCCGGAGTCAGCTCGGGCCGATAGCTTTCTTT. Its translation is CARSQLGPIAFF.